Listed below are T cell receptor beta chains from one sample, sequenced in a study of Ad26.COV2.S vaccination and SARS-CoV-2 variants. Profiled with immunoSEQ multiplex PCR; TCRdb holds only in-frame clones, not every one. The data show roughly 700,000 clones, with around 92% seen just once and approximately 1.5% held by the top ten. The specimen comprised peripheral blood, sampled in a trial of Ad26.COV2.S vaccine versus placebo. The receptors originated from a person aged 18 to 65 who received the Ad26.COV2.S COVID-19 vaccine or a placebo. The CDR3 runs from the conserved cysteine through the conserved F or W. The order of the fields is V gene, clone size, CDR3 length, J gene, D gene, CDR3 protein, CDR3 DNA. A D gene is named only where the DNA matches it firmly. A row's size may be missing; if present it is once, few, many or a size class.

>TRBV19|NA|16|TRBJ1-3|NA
CASSINRAGSGNTIYF
TGTGCCAGTAGTATTAATCGAGCAGGGTCTGGAAACACCATATATTTT
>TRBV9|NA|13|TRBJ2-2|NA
CASSVEVSGELFF
TGTGCCAGCAGCGTAGAGGTCTCCGGGGAGCTGTTTTTT
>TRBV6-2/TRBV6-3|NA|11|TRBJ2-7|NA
CASSHLREQYF
TGTGCCAGCAGCCACTTGAGGGAGCAGTACTTC
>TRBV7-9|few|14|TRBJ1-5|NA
CASRDGQGNQPQHF
TGTGCCAGCAGGGACGGGCAGGGGAATCAGCCCCAGCATTTT
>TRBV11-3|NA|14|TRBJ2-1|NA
CASSLNGEGGEQFF
TGTGCCAGCAGCTTAAATGGGGAGGGGGGTGAGCAGTTCTTC
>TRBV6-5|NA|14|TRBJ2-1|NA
CASAPRAFNNEQFF
TGTGCCAGCGCCCCTCGGGCCTTTAACAATGAGCAGTTCTTC
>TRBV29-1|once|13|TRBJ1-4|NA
CSAEGPWGEKLFF
TGCAGCGCAGAGGGGCCGTGGGGGGAAAAACTGTTTTTT
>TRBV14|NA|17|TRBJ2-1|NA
CASSRGWGTAPYNEQFF
TGTGCCAGCAGCCGGGGGTGGGGAACAGCCCCCTACAATGAGCAGTTCTTC
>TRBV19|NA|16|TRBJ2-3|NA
CASRDPGVGFGDTQYF
TGTGCCAGTAGGGACCCCGGGGTTGGGTTCGGAGATACGCAGTATTTT
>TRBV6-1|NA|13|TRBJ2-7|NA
CASSDYADYEQYF
TGTGCCAGCAGTGATTACGCCGACTACGAGCAGTACTTC
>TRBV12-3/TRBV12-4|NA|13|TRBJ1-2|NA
CASSYGAGYGYTF
TGTGCCAGCAGTTACGGGGCCGGCTATGGCTACACCTTC
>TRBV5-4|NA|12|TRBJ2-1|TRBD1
CASSRQGYEQFF
TGTGCCAGCAGCCGACAGGGCTATGAGCAGTTCTTC
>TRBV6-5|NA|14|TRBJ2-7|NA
CASSSYSGSYEQYF
TGTGCCAGCAGTTCCTATTCGGGATCCTACGAGCAGTACTTC
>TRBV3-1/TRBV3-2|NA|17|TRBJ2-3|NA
CASSQRVTGRGTDTQYF
TGTGCCAGCAGCCAAAGGGTAACAGGGAGGGGCACAGATACGCAGTATTTT
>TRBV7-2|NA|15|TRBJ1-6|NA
CASSLSDKRGSPLHF
TGTGCCAGCAGCTTGTCGGACAAGAGGGGGTCACCCCTCCACTTT
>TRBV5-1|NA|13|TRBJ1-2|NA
CASSFEGDYGYTF
TGCGCCAGCAGCTTTGAAGGGGACTATGGCTACACCTTC
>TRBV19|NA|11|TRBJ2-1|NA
CASTSGNEQFF
TGTGCCAGTACTAGTGGAAATGAGCAGTTCTTC
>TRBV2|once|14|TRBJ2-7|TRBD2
CASSEIETSDEQYF
TGTGCCAGCAGTGAAATCGAGACTAGCGACGAGCAGTACTTC
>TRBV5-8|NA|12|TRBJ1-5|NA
CASSLDEQPQHF
TGTGCCAGCAGCTTGGATGAGCAGCCCCAGCATTTT
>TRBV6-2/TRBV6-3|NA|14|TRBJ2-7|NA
CASSEQVYSYEQYF
TGTGCCAGCAGCGAACAGGTTTACTCCTACGAGCAGTACTTC
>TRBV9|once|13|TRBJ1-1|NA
CASSVDQNTEAFF
TGTGCCAGCAGCGTAGATCAGAACACTGAAGCTTTCTTT
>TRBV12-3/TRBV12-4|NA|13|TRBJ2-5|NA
CASSLGYTSSRYF
TGTGCCAGCAGTTTAGGTTATACTTCCTCCCGGTACTTC
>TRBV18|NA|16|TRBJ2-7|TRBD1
CASSPTGGTGNYEQYF
TGTGCCAGCTCACCGACAGGGGGTACCGGGAACTACGAGCAGTACTTC
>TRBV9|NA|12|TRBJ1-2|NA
CASSAMEEGYTF
TGTGCCAGCAGCGCCATGGAAGAGGGCTACACCTTC
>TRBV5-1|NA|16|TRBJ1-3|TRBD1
CASSLDTGTAGNTIYF
TGCGCCAGCAGCTTGGACACCGGGACAGCTGGAAACACCATATATTTT
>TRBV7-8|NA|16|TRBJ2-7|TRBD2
CASSLVASGGSYEQYF
TGTGCCAGCAGCTTAGTTGCTAGCGGGGGCTCCTACGAGCAGTACTTC
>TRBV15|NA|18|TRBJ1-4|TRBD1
CATSRGGTGVGTNEKLFF
TGTGCCACCAGCAGAGGAGGGACAGGGGTAGGAACTAATGAAAAACTGTTTTTT
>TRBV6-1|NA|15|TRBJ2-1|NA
CASSEQGLAYNEQFF
TGTGCCAGCAGTGAGCAGGGCCTCGCTTACAATGAGCAGTTCTTC
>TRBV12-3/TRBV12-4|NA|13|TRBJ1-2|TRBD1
CASSRGQGYGYTF
TGTGCCAGCTCCCGGGGACAGGGCTATGGCTACACCTTC
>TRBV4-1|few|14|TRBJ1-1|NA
CASSQALRGTEAFF
TGCGCCAGCAGCCAGGCGCTGAGGGGCACTGAAGCTTTCTTT
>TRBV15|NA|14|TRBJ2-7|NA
CATSRGGSSYEQYF
TGTGCCACCAGCAGGGGGGGCAGCTCCTACGAGCAGTACTTC
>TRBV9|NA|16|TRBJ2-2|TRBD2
CASSVALREGTGELFF
TGTGCCAGCAGCGTAGCCCTACGGGAGGGCACCGGGGAGCTGTTTTTT
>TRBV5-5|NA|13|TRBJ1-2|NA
CASSLPPGYGYTF
TGTGCCAGCAGCTTGCCCCCAGGCTATGGCTACACCTTC
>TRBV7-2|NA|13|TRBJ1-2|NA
CASSLTSRYRYTF
TGTGCCAGCAGCTTAACGTCCAGGTATCGCTACACCTTC
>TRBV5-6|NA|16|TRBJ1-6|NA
CASSPTGTADNSPLHF
TGTGCCAGCAGCCCAACGGGGACGGCGGATAATTCACCCCTCCACTTT
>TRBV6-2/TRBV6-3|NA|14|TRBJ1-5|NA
CASSFDSGNQPQHF
TGTGCCAGCAGCTTCGACAGCGGCAATCAGCCCCAGCATTTT
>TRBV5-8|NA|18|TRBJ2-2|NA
CASSAPSWRAGHTGELFF
TGTGCCAGCAGCGCCCCCTCATGGAGGGCGGGCCACACCGGGGAGCTGTTTTTT
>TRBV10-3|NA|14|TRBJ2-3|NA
CAISEGRRTDTQYF
TGTGCCATCAGTGAGGGGAGGCGCACAGATACGCAGTATTTT
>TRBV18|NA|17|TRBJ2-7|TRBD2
CASSPRGQAGGSYEQYF
TGTGCCAGCTCACCACGAGGGCAAGCGGGGGGTTCCTACGAGCAGTACTTC
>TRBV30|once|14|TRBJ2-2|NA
CAWSVRRGGGELFF
TGTGCCTGGAGTGTACGCAGGGGTGGCGGGGAGCTGTTTTTT
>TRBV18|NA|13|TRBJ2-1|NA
CASSPGTDNEQFF
TGTGCCAGCTCACCGGGGACCGACAATGAGCAGTTCTTC
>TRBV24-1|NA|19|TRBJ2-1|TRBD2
CATSDSGTSGRGKYNEQFF
TGTGCCACCAGTGATTCCGGGACTAGCGGGAGGGGGAAGTACAATGAGCAGTTCTTC
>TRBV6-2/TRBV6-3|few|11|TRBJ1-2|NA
CASSPGYGYTF
TGTGCCAGCAGTCCCGGGTATGGCTACACCTTC
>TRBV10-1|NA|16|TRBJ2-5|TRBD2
CASSEWLAGARETQYF
TGCGCCAGCAGTGAGTGGCTAGCGGGAGCCCGGGAGACCCAGTACTTC
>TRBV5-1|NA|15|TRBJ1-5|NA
CASSLGGPEGQPQHF
TGCGCCAGCAGCTTGGGAGGTCCCGAGGGTCAGCCCCAGCATTTT
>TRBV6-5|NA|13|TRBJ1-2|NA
CASTLRGDYGYTF
TGTGCCAGCACCCTGAGGGGAGACTATGGCTACACCTTC
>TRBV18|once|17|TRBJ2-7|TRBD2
CASSPNGGGALNYEQYF
TGTGCCAGCTCACCAAATGGCGGGGGAGCCTTAAACTACGAGCAGTACTTC
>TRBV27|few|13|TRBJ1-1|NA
CASSLNINTEAFF
TGTGCCAGCAGTTTAAACATTAACACTGAAGCTTTCTTT
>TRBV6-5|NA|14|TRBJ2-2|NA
CASRGLAATGELFF
TGTGCCAGCAGAGGGCTAGCTGCCACCGGGGAGCTGTTTTTT
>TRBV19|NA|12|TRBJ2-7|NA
CASGRWGYEQYF
TGTGCCAGCGGGCGGTGGGGTTACGAGCAGTACTTC
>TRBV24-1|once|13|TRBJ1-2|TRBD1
CATSETGEYGYTF
TGTGCCACCAGTGAGACAGGGGAGTATGGCTACACCTTC
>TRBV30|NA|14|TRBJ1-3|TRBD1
CAWMADRGFGTIYF
TGTGCCTGGATGGCGGACAGGGGCTTCGGCACCATATATTTT